These T cell receptor beta chains were read from a single sample in a study of OX40 agonist ivuxolimab in advanced cancers. The repertoire was sequenced with immunoSEQ multiplex PCR; TCRdb's copy has only in-frame clones and lacks some. The sample carries tens of thousands of clones, about 81% recorded once. This specimen was CD4+ or CD8+ T cells sorted from blood, taken in a trial of the OX40 agonist ivuxolimab. The receptors stem from an adult with an advanced solid tumor such as melanoma, head and neck, liver or kidney cancer. The CDR3 runs from the conserved cysteine through the conserved F or W. The order of the fields is CDR3 DNA, CDR3 protein, D gene, clone size, V gene, J gene. D genes are given only for firm matches. Size values are once, few and many counts, or a class for expanded clones, and some rows have none.

DNA: TGTGCCAGCAGCCTGGGACGGTTAAACTATGGCTACACCTTC; CDR3: CASSLGRLNYGYTF; D: .; size: .; V: TRBV14; J: TRBJ1-2
DNA: TGTGCCAGCAGCCGGGACAGGGGGCTCTCCTACGAGCAGTACTTC; CDR3: CASSRDRGLSYEQYF; D: TRBD1; size: once; V: TRBV7-6; J: TRBJ2-7
DNA: TGTGCCAGCTCTACAGGGACGGGCAACACTGAAGCTTTCTTT; CDR3: CASSTGTGNTEAFF; D: .; size: .; V: TRBV2; J: TRBJ1-1
DNA: TGTGCCAGCACCCCCCGGCCGCTGACCGGGGAGCTGTTTTTT; CDR3: CASTPRPLTGELFF; D: .; size: .; V: TRBV2; J: TRBJ2-2
DNA: TGTGCCAGCAGTTCGCAACCTTACGAGCAGTACTTC; CDR3: CASSSQPYEQYF; D: .; size: .; V: TRBV28; J: TRBJ2-7
DNA: TGTGCCAGCAGCCAAGCCGCCGCAGGGGGTTCCCATATCCAGCATTTT; CDR3: CASSQAAAGGSHIQHF; D: TRBD1; size: .; V: TRBV4-2; J: TRBJ1-5
DNA: TGTGCCGGTAGCGGGGGCCCAACCGGGGAGCTGTTTTTT; CDR3: CAGSGGPTGELFF; D: TRBD2; size: .; V: TRBV19; J: TRBJ2-2
DNA: TGTGCCAGCAGCCCAGCCATAGCGGGGGGGGACACCGGGGAGCTGTTTTTT; CDR3: CASSPAIAGGDTGELFF; D: TRBD2; size: .; V: TRBV7-6; J: TRBJ2-2
DNA: TGTGCCAGCAGTTCCCGTGGCCCCCCGGCGGAGACCCAGTACTTC; CDR3: CASSSRGPPAETQYF; D: .; size: .; V: TRBV27; J: TRBJ2-5
DNA: TGTGCCAGCAGCTTTAGAGGACCCAGGCAGGGGGCTGGGGATGAGCAGTTCTTC; CDR3: CASSFRGPRQGAGDEQFF; D: TRBD1; size: .; V: TRBV13; J: TRBJ2-1
DNA: TGTGCCACACAGACACAAGAGACCCAGTACTTC; CDR3: CATQTQETQYF; D: .; size: .; V: TRBV6-5; J: TRBJ2-5
DNA: TGCGCCAGCAGCCGAGGACTAGCGGGGGGGCTGGAGAATGAGCAGTTCTTC; CDR3: CASSRGLAGGLENEQFF; D: TRBD2; size: .; V: TRBV5-1; J: TRBJ2-1
DNA: TGTGCCAGTAGTATGAGCCAGGTGGGAGATACGCAGTATTTT; CDR3: CASSMSQVGDTQYF; D: .; size: .; V: TRBV19; J: TRBJ2-3
DNA: TGCGCCAGCAGCTGGACTCTAGCGGGGCCTTCCTACGAGCAGTACTTC; CDR3: CASSWTLAGPSYEQYF; D: TRBD2; size: few; V: TRBV5-1; J: TRBJ2-7
DNA: TGTGCCAGCAGCAAACAGGGATACGAGCAGTACTTC; CDR3: CASSKQGYEQYF; D: .; size: once; V: TRBV6-5; J: TRBJ2-7
DNA: TGTGCCAGCACCGCCACGGGACAGGCCCCTGAGACCCAGTACTTC; CDR3: CASTATGQAPETQYF; D: TRBD1; size: .; V: TRBV7-8; J: TRBJ2-5
DNA: TGTGCCACCCTCGGGGGGACTAGCGGGGGTCAGGGAGATACGCAGTATTTT; CDR3: CATLGGTSGGQGDTQYF; D: TRBD2; size: .; V: TRBV10-3; J: TRBJ2-3
DNA: TGTGCCAGCAGTGAAGTCAGGGGGAACACTGAAGCTTTCTTT; CDR3: CASSEVRGNTEAFF; D: .; size: once; V: TRBV6-1; J: TRBJ1-1
DNA: TGTGCCAGCAGTGAAAGGGGTGACTATGGCTACACCTTC; CDR3: CASSERGDYGYTF; D: .; size: few; V: TRBV6-1; J: TRBJ1-2
DNA: TGTGCCATCAGTGAGGGCGGGGCAGCCGGCGGCTACACCTTC; CDR3: CAISEGGAAGGYTF; D: .; size: .; V: TRBV10-3; J: TRBJ1-2
DNA: TGTGCCAGTAGTTCGCTAAGCGAGCAGTACTTC; CDR3: CASSSLSEQYF; D: .; size: .; V: TRBV19; J: TRBJ2-7
DNA: TGTGCCAGTAGACGGGCCGCTGCTGGAAACACCATATATTTT; CDR3: CASRRAAAGNTIYF; D: .; size: few; V: TRBV19; J: TRBJ1-3
DNA: TGTGCCAGCAGCGACAGGGGGGTTTCACCCCTCCACTTT; CDR3: CASSDRGVSPLHF; D: TRBD1; size: .; V: TRBV27; J: TRBJ1-6
DNA: TGTGCCAGCAGGGACAGGGGGATGAACACTGAAGCTTTCTTT; CDR3: CASRDRGMNTEAFF; D: TRBD1; size: .; V: TRBV27; J: TRBJ1-1
DNA: TGTGCCAGCAGCTCCCAGGGCTTGAACACTGAAGCTTTCTTT; CDR3: CASSSQGLNTEAFF; D: .; size: few; V: TRBV7-3; J: TRBJ1-1
DNA: TGTGCCAGCAGGCCCCCAGGGGAGAACTATGGCTACACCTTC; CDR3: CASRPPGENYGYTF; D: .; size: .; V: TRBV28; J: TRBJ1-2
DNA: TGTGCCAGCAGCTTAGGGGGACAGGGGGCTAAAGAGCAGTACTTC; CDR3: CASSLGGQGAKEQYF; D: TRBD1; size: .; V: TRBV7-9; J: TRBJ2-7
DNA: TGCAGCGTAGGGGGACAGTATGAAGCTTTCTTT; CDR3: CSVGGQYEAFF; D: TRBD1; size: .; V: TRBV29-1; J: TRBJ1-1
DNA: TGCAGCGCCCTGAGAGGGCCCACTAATGAAAAACTGTTTTTT; CDR3: CSALRGPTNEKLFF; D: .; size: .; V: TRBV29-1; J: TRBJ1-4
DNA: TGCGCCAGCAGCATGGGGACCACGGCGGATTCACCCCTCCACTTT; CDR3: CASSMGTTADSPLHF; D: .; size: .; V: TRBV5-1; J: TRBJ1-6
DNA: TGCGCCAGCAGCCCCAGTGTCCAGAACACTGAAGCTTTCTTT; CDR3: CASSPSVQNTEAFF; D: .; size: .; V: TRBV5-1; J: TRBJ1-1
DNA: .; CDR3: CASSVGPGLRTDTQYF; D: .; size: .; V: TRBV9; J: TRBJ2-3
DNA: TGTGCCAGCAGCAGAGACAGGGACGTCCACAATGAGCAGTTCTTC; CDR3: CASSRDRDVHNEQFF; D: TRBD1; size: once; V: TRBV7-2; J: TRBJ2-1
DNA: TGTGCCTGGAGGCCCAGGGAGAACACTGAAGCTTTCTTT; CDR3: CAWRPRENTEAFF; D: .; size: .; V: TRBV30; J: TRBJ1-1
DNA: TGTGCCAGCAGCTTAATAAGGCAAGAGACCCAGTACTTC; CDR3: CASSLIRQETQYF; D: .; size: .; V: TRBV11-3; J: TRBJ2-5
DNA: TGTGCCAGCAAGGAACTAGGAGGTTCACAAGAGACCCAGTACTTC; CDR3: CASKELGGSQETQYF; D: .; size: .; V: TRBV11-1; J: TRBJ2-5
DNA: TGTGCCAGCCGGGACAGAGCGAGCTATAATGAGCAGTACTTC; CDR3: CASRDRASYNEQYF; D: TRBD1; size: few; V: TRBV19; J: TRBJ2-7
DNA: TGTGCCTGGAGTGTACTTCGGGTTCAGCCCCAGCATTTT; CDR3: CAWSVLRVQPQHF; D: .; size: .; V: TRBV30; J: TRBJ1-5
DNA: TGCGCCAGCAGCCCAAACCGGGACATAGTAATAGCCAAAAACATTCAGTACTTC; CDR3: CASSPNRDIVIAKNIQYF; D: .; size: .; V: TRBV4-3; J: TRBJ2-4
DNA: TGTGCCAGCAGCCCCGGGACGTTCACCTACAATGAGCAGTTCTTC; CDR3: CASSPGTFTYNEQFF; D: .; size: once; V: TRBV13; J: TRBJ2-1
DNA: TGTGCCTGGAAGGGGGTTTACAATGAGCAGTTCTTC; CDR3: CAWKGVYNEQFF; D: .; size: .; V: TRBV30; J: TRBJ2-1
DNA: TGTGCCAGCAGGCCCGGGGATTTATATAATTCACCCCTCCACTTT; CDR3: CASRPGDLYNSPLHF; D: .; size: .; V: TRBV6-5; J: TRBJ1-6
DNA: TGTGCCAGCAGTTATACAGGGTTCAGTGAAGCTTTCTTT; CDR3: CASSYTGFSEAFF; D: .; size: .; V: TRBV7-9; J: TRBJ1-1
DNA: TGTGCCAGTAGTGGACTATCAGGGGAGGGGAAGCCCCAGCATTTT; CDR3: CASSGLSGEGKPQHF; D: .; size: .; V: TRBV19; J: TRBJ1-5
DNA: TGTGCCAGTAGTCTGACAGGGATGAGCTCCTACGAGCAGTACTTC; CDR3: CASSLTGMSSYEQYF; D: TRBD1; size: .; V: TRBV19; J: TRBJ2-7
DNA: TGTGCCAGCAGCGTAGATTCAGGGAAACCCGGGGAGCTGTTTTTT; CDR3: CASSVDSGKPGELFF; D: .; size: .; V: TRBV9; J: TRBJ2-2
DNA: TGTGCCAGCTCACCTTCCAGGTCTCGTTCAGATACGCAGTATTTT; CDR3: CASSPSRSRSDTQYF; D: .; size: once; V: TRBV18; J: TRBJ2-3
DNA: TGTGCCAGCAGCTTACCCGCCCCAAGTCAGCTGTTTTTT; CDR3: CASSLPAPSQLFF; D: .; size: .; V: TRBV7-2; J: TRBJ2-2
DNA: TGTGCCAGCAGTTTAAGCCAGTATAATTCACCCCTCCACTTT; CDR3: CASSLSQYNSPLHF; D: .; size: .; V: TRBV28; J: TRBJ1-6
DNA: TGTGCCAGCAGCTTAGACAGCAATAATTCACCCCTCCACTTT; CDR3: CASSLDSNNSPLHF; D: .; size: few; V: TRBV7-9; J: TRBJ1-6
DNA: TGTGCCAGTAGTATCCGAACGATGAACACTGAAGCTTTCTTT; CDR3: CASSIRTMNTEAFF; D: .; size: .; V: TRBV19; J: TRBJ1-1
DNA: TGCGCCAGCAGCCCGGGCGGGACAGGGGAATGGTGGTATGGCTACACCTTC; CDR3: CASSPGGTGEWWYGYTF; D: TRBD1; size: .; V: TRBV5-1; J: TRBJ1-2
DNA: TGTGCCAGCTCACCCCGTGGACGGGAGGAACACGAGCAGTACTTC; CDR3: CASSPRGREEHEQYF; D: TRBD2; size: .; V: TRBV18; J: TRBJ2-7
DNA: TGTGCCAGCAGTAGGGCAGCGGCGAACACCGGGGAGCTGTTTTTT; CDR3: CASSRAAANTGELFF; D: .; size: .; V: TRBV6-4; J: TRBJ2-2
DNA: TGTGCCAGCAGCTGGACAGGGGGCGCCTTTAGTAATTCACCCCTCCACTTT; CDR3: CASSWTGGAFSNSPLHF; D: TRBD1; size: .; V: TRBV7-9; J: TRBJ1-6
DNA: TGTGCCAGCAGCTTAGTCCAGTCCTATGGCTACACCTTC; CDR3: CASSLVQSYGYTF; D: .; size: .; V: TRBV7-9; J: TRBJ1-2
DNA: TGTGCCAGCAAACAGGACAGGGTGGGAACTGAAGCTTTCTTT; CDR3: CASKQDRVGTEAFF; D: TRBD1; size: .; V: TRBV6-4; J: TRBJ1-1
DNA: TGCAGCGTTGAAGTCGGGGGCGGAGTAGGCTTC; CDR3: CSVEVGGGVGF; D: .; size: .; V: TRBV29-1; J: TRBJ1-2
DNA: TGTGCCAGCAGCTTAGGTCCAGGGGAAGCCTACGAGCAGTACTTC; CDR3: CASSLGPGEAYEQYF; D: .; size: .; V: TRBV7-3; J: TRBJ2-7
DNA: TGTGCCAGCAGTACCAGTGGAGTCACTGAAGCTTTCTTT; CDR3: CASSTSGVTEAFF; D: .; size: few; V: TRBV2; J: TRBJ1-1